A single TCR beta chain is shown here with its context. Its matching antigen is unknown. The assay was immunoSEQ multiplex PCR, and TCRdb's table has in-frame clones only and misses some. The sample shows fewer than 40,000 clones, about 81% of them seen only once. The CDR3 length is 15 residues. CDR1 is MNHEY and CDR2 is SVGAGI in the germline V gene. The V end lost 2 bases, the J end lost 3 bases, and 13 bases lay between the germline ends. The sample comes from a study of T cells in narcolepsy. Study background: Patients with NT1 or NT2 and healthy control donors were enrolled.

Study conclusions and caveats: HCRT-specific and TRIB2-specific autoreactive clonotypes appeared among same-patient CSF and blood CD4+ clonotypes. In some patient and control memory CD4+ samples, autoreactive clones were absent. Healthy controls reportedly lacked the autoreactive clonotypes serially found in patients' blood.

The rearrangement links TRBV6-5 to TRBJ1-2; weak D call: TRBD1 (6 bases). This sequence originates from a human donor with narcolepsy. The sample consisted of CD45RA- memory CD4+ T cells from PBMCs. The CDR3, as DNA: TGTGCCAGCAGTTACCGCGCAGGGGTCGACTATGGCTACACCTTC. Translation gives CASSYRAGVDYGYTF.